The 12 T cell receptor beta chains given below trace back to one sample, sequenced in a study of blood T cells in healthy people across ages. A second PCR, run for about 7 to 11 cycles, used a sample-barcoded 5' primer plus a J-beta primer mix. Via MiXCR, TCRdb re-called the 5' RACE reads, giving one row per CDR3 protein. Of over a million distinct CDR3 sequences listed, approximately 59% are singletons. Material: blood. The receptor source for this set is a young man in good health.

V is TRBV7-4 and J is TRBJ1-4, with D possibly TRBD1 on 5 matching bases. Trimming cost V 2 bases and J 3 bases, with 13 bases left between them. Per the germline V gene, CDR1 is SGHVT and CDR2 is SQSDAQ. The CDR3 totals 16 residues. The CDR3 DNA reads as TGTGCCAGCAGCTTACGGCCCCCAGGGTCTAATGAAAAACTGTTTTTT. It encodes CASSLRPPGSNEKLFF.

This sequence joins TRBV14 and TRBJ2-1; D is undetermined. This CDR3 is 12 amino acids long. V lost 0 bases to trimming and J lost 9 bases, with 6 bases between them. From germline, CDR1 is SGHDN and CDR2 FVKESK. The DNA for the CDR3 is TGTGCCAGCAGCCAAGAATGGAGTGAGCAGTTCTTC. Protein: CASSQEWSEQFF.

V gene TRBV27 combines with J gene TRBJ2-5; D may correspond to TRBD1 or TRBD2 (6 bases each). The CDR3 runs to 15 residues. The germline V and J ends were trimmed by 3 bases and 2 bases, with 13 bases remaining between them. Germline lookup yields CDR1 MNHEY and CDR2 SMNVEV (reference sequence). CDR3: CASSFGGREQETQYF. The CDR3 coding sequence is TGTGCCAGCAGTTTCGGGGGCAGGGAACAAGAGACCCAGTACTTC.

This clonotype was picked up a small number of times. This chain connects TRBV6-5 to TRBJ1-6, with D maybe TRBD1 (5 bases). Germline loops: CDR1 MNHEY, CDR2 SVGAGI. The CDR3 contains 14 residues. Trimming removed 6 bases at V and 9 bases at J, with 15 bases between. For the CDR3, the DNA is TGTGCCAGCAGCCCCGGGGCAGGACCTTCACCCCTCCACTTT. Translation gives CASSPGAGPSPLHF.

The chain is built from TRBV6-2 or TRBV6-3 and TRBJ2-1; no clear D gene. The CDR3 spans 13 residues. Germline V gene sequence: CDR1 MNHEY, CDR2 SVGEGT. V was trimmed by 0 bases and J by 5 bases, leaving 5 bases between them. The CDR3 protein is CASSYSSNNEQFF. Here the CDR3 DNA reads TGTGCCAGCAGTTACTCCAGTAACAATGAGCAGTTCTTC.

This chain links TRBV29-1 with TRBJ1-1; D remains ambiguous. Looked up from germline, CDR1 is SQVTM and CDR2 is ANQGSEA. Between the trimmed V and J ends, which lost 6 bases and 6 bases, there was a span of 17 bases. CDR3 size: 13 residues. The CDR3 bases are TGCAGCGTCTCCCGTAGGCAGGCGCCTGAAGCTTTCTTT. Translation: CSVSRRQAPEAFF.

The chain is built from TRBV12-3 or TRBV12-4 and TRBJ2-3; D is unclear. This CDR3 region has 14 residues. Trimming removed 8 bases from V and 2 bases from J, with 14 bases in between. This CDR3 reads CASSGSYYTDTQYF. CDR3 sequence (DNA): TGTGCCAGCTCCGGATCCTACTACACAGATACGCAGTATTTT.

This rearrangement joins TRBV29-1 to TRBJ2-1; 7 bases line up with TRBD1. This CDR3 spans 14 amino acids. Germline-derived CDR1 and CDR2 are SQVTM and ANQGSEA. Trimming cost V 2 bases and J 4 bases; bases outside gene matches: 5. CDR3 loop: CSVELQGPYNEQFF. For the CDR3, the DNA is TGCAGCGTTGAACTACAGGGGCCTTACAATGAGCAGTTCTTC.

The V gene is TRBV4-3, the J gene TRBJ2-5, with 7 bases identical to TRBD1. The J call is doubtful: the DNA matches TRBJ2-4 better. The length of the CDR3 is 14 residues. CDR1 is LGHNA, CDR2 YSLEER, per germline. CDR3 sequence reads: CASSLDRAVTIQYF. The CDR3 DNA sequence: TGCGCCAGCAGCCTAGACAGGGCTGTAACCATTCAGTACTTC.

This clonotype was counted a single time. In DNA, the CDR3 is TGTGCCAGCAGTTTAGGACACTCTGGAAACACCATATATTTT. It yields the protein CASSLGHSGNTIYF. J is TRBJ1-3 and V is TRBV12-3 or TRBV12-4; D is undetermined. The CDR3 consists of 14 residues. Deletions cut 1 base from V and 0 bases from J, with 4 bases between.

V is TRBV6-2 or TRBV6-3 and J is TRBJ1-1, with D hard to call. The CDR3 is 12 amino acids. Germline values: CDR1 MNHEY, CDR2 SVGEGT. Between the trimmed V and J ends, which lost 2 bases and 4 bases, there was a span of 5 bases. This CDR3 is CASSYPPTEAFF. The CDR3 DNA sequence: TGTGCCAGCAGTTACCCCCCCACTGAAGCTTTCTTT.

The genes are TRBV20-1 and TRBJ2-7; weak D call: TRBD2 (5 bases). Trimming stripped 1 base from V and 3 bases from J, with 13 bases between. Germline assignment: CDR1 DFQATT and CDR2 SNEGSKA (reference sequence). The CDR3 runs to 14 residues. The CDR3 region is CSARGLVRGYEQYF. DNA of the CDR3: TGCAGTGCTAGAGGCCTTGTTCGGGGCTACGAGCAGTACTTC.